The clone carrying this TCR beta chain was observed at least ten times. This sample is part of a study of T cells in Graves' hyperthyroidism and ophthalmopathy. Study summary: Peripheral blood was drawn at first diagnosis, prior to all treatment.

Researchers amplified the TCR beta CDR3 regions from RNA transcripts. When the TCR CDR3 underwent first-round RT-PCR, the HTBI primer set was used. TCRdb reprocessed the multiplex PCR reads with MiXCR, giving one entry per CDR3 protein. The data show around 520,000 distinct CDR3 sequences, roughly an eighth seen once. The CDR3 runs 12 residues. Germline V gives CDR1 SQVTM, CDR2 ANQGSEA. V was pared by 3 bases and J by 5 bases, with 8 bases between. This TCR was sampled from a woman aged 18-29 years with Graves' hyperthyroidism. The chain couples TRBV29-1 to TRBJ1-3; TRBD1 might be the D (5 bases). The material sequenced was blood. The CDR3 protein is CSVDRERNTIYF. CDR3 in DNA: TGCAGCGTTGACAGGGAAAGAAACACCATATATTTT. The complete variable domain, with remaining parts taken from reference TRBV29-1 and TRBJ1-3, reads SAVISQKPSRDICQRGTSLTIQCQVDSQVTMMFWYRQQPGQSLTLIATANQGSEATYESGFVIDKFPISRPNLTFSTLTVSNMSPEDSSIYLCSVDRERNTIYFGEGSWLTVV.